The 14 T cell receptor beta chains below come from one sample, sequenced in a study of T-cell reconstitution after alpha-beta-depleted transplantation in children. Using unique molecular identifiers, the investigators prepared the TCRbeta library. TCRdb independently ran MiXCR on the PCR reads; one entry per CDR3 protein. The sample has about 310,000 distinct CDR3 sequences, around 25% seen once; the top ten hold 9.5% to 13%. Sequencing was performed on PBMCs, mostly from graft donor cells, taken 180 days after TCRalphabeta/CD19-depleted stem cell transplant. Every receptor here comes from a male patient younger than 18 who had a stem cell transplant for acute lymphoblastic leukemia, so the T cells may come from the graft donor.

The sample holds a few counts of this clonotype. This chain links TRBV21-1 with TRBJ2-7; no check of the table's D call, TRBD2, against the DNA was made. TRBV21-1 has pseudogene status. The CDR3 sequence is 15 residues long. CDR3: CASSAETSGVYEQYF. The CDR3 bases are TGTGCCAGCAGCGCGGAGACTAGCGGAGTTTACGAGCAGTACTTC.

In its sample, this clonotype was seen a few times. This sequence joins TRBV5-1 and TRBJ2-7; 9 bases are a match to TRBD1. Germline V gene data show CDR1 as SGHRS and CDR2 as YFSETQ. With V trimmed by 0 bases and J by 4 bases, 5 bases remained unmatched. CDR3 length: 15 amino acids. CDR3 coding DNA: TGCGCCAGCAGCTTGGCCCGGGACAGGGTATACGAGCAGTACTTC. This codes for CASSLARDRVYEQYF. The variable domain in full, with the rest retrieved from reference TRBV5-1 and TRBJ2-7, is KAGVTQTPRYLIKTRGQQVTLSCSPISGHRSVSWYQQTPGQGLQFLFEYFSETQRNKGNFPGRFSGRQFSNSRSEMNVSTLELGDSALYLCASSLARDRVYEQYFGPGTRLTVT.

This clonotype was detected a few times. This chain connects TRBV5-8 to TRBJ2-5, with D unclear. The CDR3 sequence is 15 residues long. Trimming pared 1 base from V and 9 bases from J, leaving 19 bases between. Looked up from germline, CDR1 is SGHTS and CDR2 is YDEGEE. The CDR3 here is CASSLSGEPNRAQYF. CDR3 sequence (DNA): TGTGCCAGCAGCTTGAGTGGCGAACCTAACCGGGCCCAGTACTTC.

This clonotype was detected a few times. The V and J genes are TRBV9 and TRBJ2-1; 7 nucleotides line up with TRBD2. CDR3 length: 16 amino acids. CDR1 is SGDLS, CDR2 YYNGEE, per germline. V lost 0 bases to trimming and J lost 3 bases; unmatched junction nucleotides: 6. The CDR3 nucleotides are TGTGCCAGCAGCGTAGGAGTACGGGAGGACTACAATGAGCAGTTCTTC. The encoded protein is CASSVGVREDYNEQFF.

The chain joins TRBV27 to TRBJ2-6; the D gene is possibly TRBD2 (6 bases). Germline V gene sequence: CDR1 MNHEY, CDR2 SMNVEV (reference sequence). The V gene lost 1 base and the J gene lost 0 bases, with 13 bases spanning the gap. The CDR3 length is 18 residues. The CDR3 sequence is CASSLFRDSFSGANVLTF. DNA for the CDR3: TGTGCCAGCAGTTTATTTCGGGACTCTTTCTCTGGGGCCAACGTCCTGACTTTC.

V and J are TRBV10-3 and TRBJ2-3; D is undetermined. Germline V gene lookup returns CDR1 ENHRY and CDR2 SYGVKD. There are 14 residues in the CDR3. Trimming took off 2 bases at V and 8 bases at J, with 14 bases between the two ends. CDR3 DNA: TGTGCCATCAGTGAGCCCGATTATTATGGTACGCAGTATTTT. Protein product: CAISEPDYYGTQYF.

This clonotype has ten or more counts. The rearrangement uses TRBV5-1 and TRBJ2-7; the D gene is possibly TRBD2 (5 bases). Trimming cost V 7 bases and J 8 bases, with 19 bases left between them. Germline-derived CDR1 and CDR2 are SGHRS and YFSETQ. This CDR3 contains 13 residues. CDR3 in DNA: TGCGCCAGCCGGACGGGGAGAGGTGAGAAGCAGTACTTC. Its protein product is CASRTGRGEKQYF.

This chain links TRBV24-1 with TRBJ2-3; TRBD1 agrees at 7 bases. The CDR3 loop spans 17 amino acids. With 5 bases clipped from V and 2 bases from J, the junction kept 12 bases outside the gene matches. Per germline, CDR1 KGHDR and CDR2 SFDVKD. In DNA form, the CDR3 reads TGTGCCACCAGTGGTACGAAACAGGGGACGTTCACAGATACGCAGTATTTT. Translated, it gives CATSGTKQGTFTDTQYF.

This chain joins TRBV11-2 and TRBJ2-2; TRBD2 matches at 15 bases. V gave up 0 bases and J gave up 6 bases; unmatched junction bases: 11. The CDR3 is 20 amino acids. Germline V CDR1 and CDR2: SGHAT, FQNNGV. This CDR3 reads CASSLDRMGLAGGISGELFF. The CDR3 nucleotides read TGTGCCAGCAGCTTAGATAGAATGGGACTAGCGGGAGGAATATCCGGGGAGCTGTTTTTT.

The table lists this clonotype with many counts. J is TRBJ2-5 and V is TRBV12-3 or TRBV12-4, with TRBD2 matching 9 bases. V dropped 3 bases and J dropped 5; count of bases not matched to a gene: 10. The CDR3 covers 16 residues. CDR3 loop: CASSFVDGLARETQYF. CDR3 nucleotide sequence: TGTGCCAGCAGTTTTGTGGACGGACTAGCGAGGGAGACCCAGTACTTC.

The chain is built from TRBV10-3 and TRBJ2-1, with TRBD2 matching 8 bases. Germline CDR1 is ENHRY and CDR2 is SYGVKD. Trimming removed 7 bases from V and 1 base from J; junction bases left unmatched: 21. The CDR3 is 20 amino acids. The CDR3 nucleotides are TGTGCCATCATGGGGGCGGGGGGCGGGAGACGGCCACTATCCTACAATGAGCAGTTCTTC. It translates to CAIMGAGGGRRPLSYNEQFF.

The chain combines TRBV9 with TRBJ2-2; no firm D call. Trimming removed 4 bases at V and 3 bases at J, with 7 bases between. This CDR3 has 13 residues. The germline V gene encodes CDR1 SGDLS and CDR2 YYNGEE. The CDR3 loop reads CASSTHYTGELFF. The CDR3 DNA follows: TGTGCCAGCAGCACCCATTACACCGGGGAGCTGTTTTTT.

This clonotype was observed many times. The rearrangement links TRBV12-3 or TRBV12-4 to TRBJ2-1; the match to TRBD2 covers 10 bases. The ends lost 3 bases at V and 10 bases at J; junction bases unmatched: 12. This CDR3 spans 16 amino acids. The chain's CDR3 is CASSFLASGRRQEQFF. CDR3 coding DNA: TGTGCCAGCAGTTTTCTGGCTAGCGGGAGAAGGCAGGAGCAGTTCTTC.

In regard to this clonotype: The junction departs from the called germline gene at one end, perhaps through a read error. The chain combines TRBV20-1 with TRBJ2-3, with D perhaps TRBD1 (5 bases). The length of the CDR3 is 13 residues. Per the germline V gene, CDR1 is DFQATT and CDR2 is SNEGSKA (reference sequence). The CDR3 coding sequence is TGCAGTGCTAGGGACATTTTCACAGATACGCAGAATTTT. Translating it yields CSARDIFTDTQNF.